A selection of T cell receptor beta chains follows, all from one sample in a study of blood T cell repertoires in COVID-19. Sequenced by immunoSEQ multiplex PCR; TCRdb stores in-frame clones only, minus some. The sample holds approximately 83,000 clones, approximately 91% seen once. The sample comprised peripheral blood. These receptors were taken from a man between 65 and 79 years old with acute or convalescent COVID-19. Each CDR3 is given with its conserved first and last residue. A D gene is named only where the DNA matches it firmly. Size tells how often a clone was seen (once, few, many) or the class of an expanded clone, and some rows leave it out.

abundance	v_gene	d_gene	j_gene	CDR3aa	CDR3nt
-	TRBV3-1/TRBV3-2	TRBD1	TRBJ1-4	CASSRGQGSEKLFF	TGTGCCAGCAGCCGGGGACAGGGGTCTGAAAAACTGTTTTTT
-	TRBV28	TRBD2	TRBJ2-2	CASSSSGSGTGELFF	TGTGCCAGCAGTTCTAGCGGGAGTGGCACCGGGGAGCTGTTTTTT
-	TRBV7-2	TRBD2	TRBJ2-1	CASSLFGRAGNEQFF	TGTGCCAGCAGCTTGTTCGGGAGGGCCGGGAATGAGCAGTTCTTC
-	TRBV5-6	-	TRBJ2-4	CASSRTLGRLMASHIQYF	TGTGCCAGCAGCCGGACCCTCGGGAGACTGATGGCTAGCCACATTCAGTACTTC
once	TRBV9	TRBD2	TRBJ2-5	CASSVGGGGAGETQYF	TGTGCCAGCAGCGTAGGAGGCGGGGGGGCCGGGGAGACCCAGTACTTC
-	TRBV2	TRBD1	TRBJ2-2	CASSETGVATGELFF	TGTGCCAGCAGTGAGACAGGGGTGGCCACCGGGGAGCTGTTTTTT
once	TRBV28	-	TRBJ1-5	CASSLLYQPQHF	TGTGCCAGCAGTTTACTGTATCAGCCCCAGCATTTT
-	TRBV30	-	TRBJ1-1	CAWSVGAAAFF	TGTGCCTGGAGTGTGGGGGCTGCGGCTTTCTTT
-	TRBV7-2	-	TRBJ2-3	CASSKPGLSTDTQYF	TGTGCCAGCAGCAAGCCAGGGCTTAGCACAGATACGCAGTATTTT
-	TRBV5-1	-	TRBJ1-4	CASSLSQGVEKLFF	TGCGCCAGCAGCTTGAGTCAAGGGGTGGAAAAACTGTTTTTT
-	TRBV2	-	TRBJ1-5	CASSDRVGNQPQHF	TGTGCCAGCAGTGACAGGGTGGGCAATCAGCCCCAGCATTTT
-	TRBV19	TRBD2	TRBJ2-7	CASSMEGRADFDEQYF	TGTGCCAGTAGTATGGAAGGGAGGGCCGACTTCGATGAGCAGTACTTC
-	TRBV6-5	TRBD1	TRBJ2-3	CASRGQGGDTQYF	TGTGCCAGCCGGGGACAGGGGGGAGATACGCAGTATTTT
-	TRBV28	-	TRBJ2-7	CASSLRGYEQYF	TGTGCCAGCAGTTTAAGAGGTTACGAGCAGTACTTC
-	TRBV4-3	-	TRBJ1-4	CASSQVPTGLGEKLFF	TGCGCCAGCAGCCAGGTTCCCACGGGACTAGGTGAAAAACTGTTTTTT